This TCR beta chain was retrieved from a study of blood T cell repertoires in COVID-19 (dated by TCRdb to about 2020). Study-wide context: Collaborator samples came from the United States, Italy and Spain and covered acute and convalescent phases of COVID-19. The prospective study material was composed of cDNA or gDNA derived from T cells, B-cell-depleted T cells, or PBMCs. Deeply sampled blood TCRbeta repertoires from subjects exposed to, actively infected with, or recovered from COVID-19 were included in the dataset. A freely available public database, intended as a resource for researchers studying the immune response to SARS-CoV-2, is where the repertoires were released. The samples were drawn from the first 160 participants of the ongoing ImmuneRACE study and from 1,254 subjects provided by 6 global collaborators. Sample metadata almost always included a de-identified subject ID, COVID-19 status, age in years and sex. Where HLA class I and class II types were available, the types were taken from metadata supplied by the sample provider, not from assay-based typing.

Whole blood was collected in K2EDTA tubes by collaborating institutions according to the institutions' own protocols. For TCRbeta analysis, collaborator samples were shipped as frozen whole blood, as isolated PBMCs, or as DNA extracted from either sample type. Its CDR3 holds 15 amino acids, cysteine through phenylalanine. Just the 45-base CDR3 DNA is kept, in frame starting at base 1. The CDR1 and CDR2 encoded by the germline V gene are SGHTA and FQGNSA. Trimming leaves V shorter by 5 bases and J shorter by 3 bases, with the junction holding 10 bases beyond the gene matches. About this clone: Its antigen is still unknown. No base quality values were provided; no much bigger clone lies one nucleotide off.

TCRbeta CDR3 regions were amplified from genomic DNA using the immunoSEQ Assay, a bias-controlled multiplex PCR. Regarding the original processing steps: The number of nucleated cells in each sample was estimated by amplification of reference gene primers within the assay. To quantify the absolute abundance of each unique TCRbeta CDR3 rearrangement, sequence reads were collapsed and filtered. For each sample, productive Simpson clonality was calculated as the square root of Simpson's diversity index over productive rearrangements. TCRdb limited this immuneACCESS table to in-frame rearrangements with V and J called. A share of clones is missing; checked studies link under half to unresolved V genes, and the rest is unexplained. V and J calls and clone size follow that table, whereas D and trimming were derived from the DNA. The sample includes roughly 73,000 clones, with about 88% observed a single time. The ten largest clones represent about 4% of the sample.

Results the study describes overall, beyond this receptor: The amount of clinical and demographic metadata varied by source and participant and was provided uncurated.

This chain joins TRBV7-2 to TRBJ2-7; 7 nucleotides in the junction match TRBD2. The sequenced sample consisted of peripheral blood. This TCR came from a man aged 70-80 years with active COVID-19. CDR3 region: CASSQPPLANYEQYF. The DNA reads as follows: TGTGCCAGCAGCCAGCCCCCACTAGCGAACTACGAGCAGTACTTC.